The entry below describes one TCR beta chain. Its antigen target is currently unknown. No base-level quality is on record; no much larger clone is a single base apart. The run used an Illumina HiSeq 1500. The public reads were run again by TCRdb, first through fastp at Q25 and then through MiXCR, and only productive beta chains were kept. Entries that share a CDR3 protein sequence are merged under the most common genes and DNA. Here the sample has 370,000 or so distinct CDR3 sequences; 34% occur a single time. Roughly 12% of the sample is held by the ten biggest clonotypes. According to the germline V gene (reference sequence), CDR1 reads DFQATT and CDR2 reads SNEGSKA. V loses 6 bases at its end and J loses 2 bases; junction bases beyond the gene matches: 1. The CDR3 has 13 amino acids, counting the end cysteine and phenylalanine. Only the CDR3 DNA is retained, 39 bases long and in frame from the first base.

The sample originates from a study of T cell repertoires in cytomegalovirus infection (dated by TCRdb to the late 2010s). Study-level background: Peptide stimulations targeted recently identified HLA-C-restricted CMV epitopes, whose presentation resists viral immunomodulation, together with well-studied HLA-B-restricted epitopes. Because public TCR beta signatures pointed to carriage of CMV infection together with the matching HLA type, the HLA type of each donor mattered for the analysis.

Here is what the overall study found, with its caveats: In the ex vivo response, HLA-C-restricted CMV-specific TCR beta clonotypes were dominant, and in two of eight donors the single most frequent clonotype came from this HLA-C-restricted group. In both this cohort and an independent cohort of more than 350 donors, the cumulative frequency of public TCR beta family members distinguished carriers of CMV infection plus the relevant HLA type.

The meaning of the sample's treatment or condition label: in vitro stimulation with specific CMV peptide epitopes to enrich CMV-specific T cells. The sequence derives from a human donor in good health (CMV status not recorded). Some clones in this sample may be carry-over from other donors' samples. The material sequenced was cultured PBMCs, taken from culture after CMV antigen stimulation. The chain is made from TRBV20-1 and TRBJ1-5; 10 of the junction bases match TRBD1. CDR3 reads: CSAGTGGNQPQHF. The DNA sequence is given as TGCAGTGCGGGGACAGGGGGCAATCAGCCCCAGCATTTT.